The rows below give T cell receptor beta chains drawn from one sample of a study of human T cells and chemical hapten exposure. A single record per CDR3 protein comes from TCRdb applying MiXCR to the 5' RACE reads. The data show about 81,000 distinct CDR3 sequences, with less than 9.5% seen just once and around 2% held by the top ten. Receptors were obtained from a male donor in good health. Each CDR3 is given with its conserved first and last residue. Each record gives: clone size, D gene, V gene, J gene, CDR3 DNA, CDR3 protein. D genes are given only for firm matches. For some rows the clone size is stated as once, few or many, or as a class when expanded; others skip it.

abundance: few
d_gene: TRBD1
v_gene: TRBV2
j_gene: TRBJ2-1
CDR3nt: TGTGCCAGCAGCGCGGACAGGGTCTCCTACAATGAGCAGTTCTTC
CDR3aa: CASSADRVSYNEQFF

abundance: few
d_gene: TRBD1
v_gene: TRBV6-1
j_gene: TRBJ1-5
CDR3nt: TGTGCCAGCAATCGGGACAGCCAGCCCCAGCATTTT
CDR3aa: CASNRDSQPQHF

abundance: few
d_gene: TRBD2
v_gene: TRBV7-7
j_gene: TRBJ2-2
CDR3nt: TGTGCCAGCAGCTTAGCGGGACTAGGGAACACCGGGGAGCTGTTTTTT
CDR3aa: CASSLAGLGNTGELFF

abundance: few
d_gene: .
v_gene: TRBV12-3/TRBV12-4
j_gene: TRBJ2-7
CDR3nt: TGTGCCAGCAGTGCCCCCCCCGGGGGAGTCTACGAGCAGTACTTC
CDR3aa: CASSAPPGGVYEQYF

abundance: many
d_gene: .
v_gene: TRBV6-2/TRBV6-3
j_gene: TRBJ2-7
CDR3nt: TGTGCCAGCAGTTACTCGGTGGCAGGATTTGACGAGCAGTACTTC
CDR3aa: CASSYSVAGFDEQYF

abundance: many
d_gene: TRBD2
v_gene: TRBV9
j_gene: TRBJ2-5
CDR3nt: TGTGCCAGCAGCGCCCGGACTAGCGGAGGGGAGACCCAGTACTTC
CDR3aa: CASSARTSGGETQYF

abundance: many
d_gene: .
v_gene: TRBV6-2/TRBV6-3
j_gene: TRBJ2-1
CDR3nt: TGTGCCAGCAGTTGGTCCGGGATCGGGAATGAGCAGTTCTTC
CDR3aa: CASSWSGIGNEQFF

abundance: .
d_gene: .
v_gene: TRBV18
j_gene: TRBJ1-4
CDR3nt: TGTGCCAGCTCACCAGCCGCGACAAATGAAAAACTGTTTTTT
CDR3aa: CASSPAATNEKLFF

abundance: .
d_gene: .
v_gene: TRBV4-3
j_gene: TRBJ1-1
CDR3nt: TGCGCCAGCAGCCCAAGGGACATGGAGGACACTGAAGCTTTCTTT
CDR3aa: CASSPRDMEDTEAFF

abundance: .
d_gene: .
v_gene: TRBV6-6
j_gene: TRBJ2-7
CDR3nt: TGTGCCAGCAGTTTGGGCCGATCCTACGAGCAGTACTTC
CDR3aa: CASSLGRSYEQYF

abundance: many
d_gene: .
v_gene: TRBV4-1
j_gene: TRBJ2-5
CDR3nt: TGCGCCAGCAGCCAAGATCGCACCCAGTACTTC
CDR3aa: CASSQDRTQYF

abundance: many
d_gene: .
v_gene: TRBV7-9
j_gene: TRBJ2-5
CDR3nt: TGTGCCAGCAGCTCGACTAGAACTCAAGAGACCCAGTACTTC
CDR3aa: CASSSTRTQETQYF

abundance: many
d_gene: .
v_gene: TRBV6-2/TRBV6-3
j_gene: TRBJ2-5
CDR3nt: TGTGCCAGCAGTTACGGTGGACTGATCCAAGAGACCCAGTACTTC
CDR3aa: CASSYGGLIQETQYF

abundance: .
d_gene: TRBD2
v_gene: TRBV2
j_gene: TRBJ2-1
CDR3nt: TGTGCCAGCAGCTATAGCGGGAGGGCCATGTATGAGCAGTTCTTC
CDR3aa: CASSYSGRAMYEQFF

abundance: many
d_gene: .
v_gene: TRBV7-2
j_gene: TRBJ1-1
CDR3nt: TGTGCCAGCAGGATAACAGCTGGGAGCACTGAAGCTTTCTTT
CDR3aa: CASRITAGSTEAFF

abundance: .
d_gene: .
v_gene: TRBV12-3/TRBV12-4
j_gene: TRBJ2-1
CDR3nt: TGTGCCAGCAGTACTAACAATGAGCAGTTCTTC
CDR3aa: CASSTNNEQFF

abundance: .
d_gene: TRBD1
v_gene: TRBV19
j_gene: TRBJ1-5
CDR3nt: TGTGCCAGTAGTATACAGGGGGGAATGGGCAATCAGCCCCAGCATTTT
CDR3aa: CASSIQGGMGNQPQHF

abundance: .
d_gene: .
v_gene: TRBV12-3/TRBV12-4
j_gene: TRBJ1-3
CDR3nt: TGTGCCAGCAGTAGGGAAACTGGAAACACCATATATTTT
CDR3aa: CASSRETGNTIYF

abundance: .
d_gene: .
v_gene: TRBV2
j_gene: TRBJ1-1
CDR3nt: TGTGCCAGCCTGCTCGGATTGAACACTGAAGCTTTCTTT
CDR3aa: CASLLGLNTEAFF

abundance: few
d_gene: .
v_gene: TRBV9
j_gene: TRBJ1-6
CDR3nt: TGTGCCAGCAGCGTAGGGCCGCAGGGACCCTCCTATAATTCACCCCTCCACTTT
CDR3aa: CASSVGPQGPSYNSPLHF

abundance: .
d_gene: .
v_gene: TRBV19
j_gene: TRBJ2-6
CDR3nt: TGTGCCAGTAGTGTGGGGAACTCTGGGGCCAACGTCCTGACTTTC
CDR3aa: CASSVGNSGANVLTF

abundance: few
d_gene: TRBD2
v_gene: TRBV19
j_gene: TRBJ2-5
CDR3nt: TGTGCCAGTAGTACCGGACTAGCGGGAAGTTTCCAAGAGACCCAGTACTTC
CDR3aa: CASSTGLAGSFQETQYF

abundance: few
d_gene: .
v_gene: TRBV6-5
j_gene: TRBJ1-1
CDR3nt: TGTGCCAGCAGTTACCCTAACTCTAACACTGAAGCTTTCTTT
CDR3aa: CASSYPNSNTEAFF

abundance: .
d_gene: TRBD1
v_gene: TRBV5-6
j_gene: TRBJ2-4
CDR3nt: TGTGCCAGCAGCACTGACAGGGCAGCCAAAAACATTCAGTACTTC
CDR3aa: CASSTDRAAKNIQYF

abundance: .
d_gene: .
v_gene: TRBV13
j_gene: TRBJ1-4
CDR3nt: TGTGCCAGCAGTTTATCCCGGACAGCTAATGAAAAACTGTTTTTT
CDR3aa: CASSLSRTANEKLFF

abundance: many
d_gene: TRBD2
v_gene: TRBV3-1
j_gene: TRBJ2-1
CDR3nt: TGTGCCAGCAGCCCAAGCGGGAGAATGGCCTACAATGAGCAGTTCTTC
CDR3aa: CASSPSGRMAYNEQFF

abundance: .
d_gene: .
v_gene: TRBV5-1
j_gene: TRBJ2-3
CDR3nt: TGCGCCAGCAGCTTGGAGGGACACCGAGCGGATACGCAGTATTTT
CDR3aa: CASSLEGHRADTQYF

abundance: many
d_gene: .
v_gene: TRBV12-3/TRBV12-4
j_gene: TRBJ2-7
CDR3nt: TGTGCCAGCAGTTTAATGGGCAAAACCTACGAGCAGTACTTC
CDR3aa: CASSLMGKTYEQYF

abundance: many
d_gene: TRBD1
v_gene: TRBV6-5
j_gene: TRBJ1-1
CDR3nt: TGTGCCAGCAGTGCGTCACAGGGGTATTGGAGGACTGAAGCTTTCTTT
CDR3aa: CASSASQGYWRTEAFF

abundance: many
d_gene: TRBD1
v_gene: TRBV20-1
j_gene: TRBJ2-1
CDR3nt: TGCAGTGCTAGAGTCAGGGGGCGTTTCAATGAGCAGTTCTTC
CDR3aa: CSARVRGRFNEQFF

abundance: few
d_gene: TRBD1
v_gene: TRBV7-6
j_gene: TRBJ1-6
CDR3nt: TGTGCCAGCAGCTTAGCGAGCGGGCAGGGGGGAAATTCACCCCTCCACTTT
CDR3aa: CASSLASGQGGNSPLHF

abundance: many
d_gene: TRBD1
v_gene: TRBV29-1
j_gene: TRBJ1-2
CDR3nt: TGCAGCGGAGACAGGGAGGCGAGTGGCTACACCTTC
CDR3aa: CSGDREASGYTF